Given below is one T cell receptor (beta chain) in context. The antigen remains undetermined. Germline and genes here are mouse. The read gets to within 1 residue of the CDR3 end, and the germline J gene fills in the rest. Libraries were prepared by immunoSEQ multiplex PCR; TCRdb keeps only in-frame clonotypes and omits some of them. In the table there are approximately 1,600 clones, 40% to 60% of which are singletons. The sample originates from a study of tissue T cells after allogeneic stem cell transplantation. Study results and limitations: Tissue-detected TCR repertoire was only partly captured by blood and spleen T cells.

The CDR3 runs 11 residues. V gave up 4 bases and J gave up 7 bases; unmatched junction bases: 1. CDR1 and CDR2 from the germline V gene are SGHSN and HYEKVE. Time point denoted: mouse harvest day 14 after allogeneic transplant. Mouse grafts combined 10^7 T-cell-depleted bone marrow cells with 10^6 splenic CD5+ T cells. The sequenced sample consisted of spleen. The rearrangement uses TRBV12-1 and TRBJ2-7, with 9 bases lining up with TRBD2. This clonotype was obtained from a female BALB/c mouse given C57BL/6 T cells with graft-versus-host disease after an allogeneic hematopoietic cell transplant. The CDR3: CASSLGGEQYF. CDR3 bases read: TGTGCCAGCTCCCTGGGGGGGGAACAGTAC.